This T cell receptor beta chain emerged from a study of blood T cell repertoires in COVID-19 (dated by TCRdb to about 2020). As for the study more broadly: The collaborator samples originated in the United States, Italy and Spain and spanned the acute and convalescent phases of COVID-19. The material from the prospective study consisted of cDNA or gDNA derived from T cells, B-cell-depleted T cells, or PBMCs. Samples came from the ongoing ImmuneRACE study (first 160 participants) plus 1,254 subjects from 6 global collaborators. The repertoires were released in a freely available public database meant as a resource for research on the immune response to SARS-CoV-2. Where available, HLA class I and class II types were taken from metadata supplied by the sample provider and were not determined by assay-based typing. Subjects who had been exposed to COVID-19, were actively infected with it, or had recovered from it provided the deeply sampled blood TCRbeta repertoires that made up the dataset. The sample metadata nearly always contained a de-identified subject ID, COVID-19 status, age in years and sex. Overall study results and their limits: How much clinical and demographic metadata was included differed by source and by participant, and the metadata was provided uncurated.

On this clone: What antigen it recognizes has not been identified. The sample holds no much larger clone one base away, and base qualities are not on file.

TCRbeta CDR3 regions were amplified from genomic DNA using the immunoSEQ Assay, a bias-controlled multiplex PCR. In the paper's pipeline: The number of nucleated cells in each sample was estimated from the amplification of reference gene primers within the assay. To quantify the absolute abundance of each unique TCRbeta CDR3 rearrangement, sequence reads were collapsed and filtered. For each sample, productive Simpson clonality was calculated as the square root of Simpson's diversity index across productive rearrangements. TCRdb took over this immuneACCESS table, retaining in-frame rearrangements with V and J assigned. Such tables are incomplete; in checked studies, under half of the missing clones stem from an unresolved V gene, and the remainder is unexplained. The V and J calls and clone size come from that table; D and trimming were worked out from the DNA. In all, the sample holds around 130,000 clones, and 77% of those were seen once. Around 20% of the sample lies in the top ten.

The CDR3 measures 14 amino acids from cysteine to phenylalanine. The sequence is cut down to CDR3 DNA, 42 bases in frame from base 1. V is pared back by 0 bases and J by 8 bases, with 14 bases lying between the germline termini. CDR1 and CDR2, per the germline V gene, are SGHRS and YFSETQ. Collaborating institutions collected whole blood in K2EDTA tubes following their own protocols. For TCRbeta analysis, collaborators shipped samples as frozen whole blood, isolated PBMCs, or DNA extracted from either of those sample types. Sequenced sample: peripheral blood. This receptor was obtained from an older man with acute or convalescent COVID-19. The rearrangement combines TRBV5-1 with TRBJ1-2; no confident D gene assignment can be made. The CDR3 protein: CASSLGPGLWGYTF. The nucleotides read TGCGCCAGCAGCTTGGGGCCGGGTCTTTGGGGCTACACCTTC.